Below, one TCR beta chain is given with its context. This entry is derived from a study of blood T cell repertoires in COVID-19. The CDR3 consists of 15 residues. V lost 2 bases and J lost 7; bases outside the gene matches: 8. Germline CDR1 SGDLS, CDR2 YYNGEE. Sequencing was performed with immunoSEQ multiplex PCR; in TCRdb, only in-frame clones are kept and a portion is missing. The table has tens of thousands of clones, around 85% seen once. J is TRBJ2-2 and V is TRBV9; 7 nucleotides align to TRBD2. The specimen was peripheral blood. This clonotype was sampled from a man aged 50 to 59 with active COVID-19. CDR3 nucleotide sequence: TGTGCCAGCAGCGTGGGGACTACCTCCGACGGGGAGCTGTTTTTT. It codes for CASSVGTTSDGELFF.